Described below is a single T cell receptor beta chain sequence and its context. Germline CDR1 reads LNHDA; CDR2 reads SQIVND (reference sequence). Germline trimming cut 3 bases from V and 1 base from J; bases unmatched to any gene: 11. This CDR3 has 17 residues. The sample is drawn from a study of blood T cell repertoires in COVID-19. Produced via immunoSEQ multiplex PCR; TCRdb's table is partial and in-frame only. Among about 140,000 clones listed, approximately 88% were seen once. The sample was peripheral blood. This receptor was obtained from a human donor in a cohort sampled during active COVID-19. The rearrangement uses TRBV19 and TRBJ1-1, with TRBD1 matching over 7 bases. Written as DNA, the CDR3 is TGTGCCAGTAGTATGAAACAGGGGAATAGGGCGAACACTGAAGCTTTCTTT. Amino acid sequence: CASSMKQGNRANTEAFF.